Below, 7 T cell receptor delta chains from the same sample are listed, as sequenced in a study of gamma-delta T cells after stem cell transplantation. TCRdb fed the RT-PCR reads into CATT to redo clone calling. The sample shows about 3,000 delta-chain clones, around 2.6% of them seen only once. Material for sequencing was gamma-delta T cells. These TCRs come from a human donor. It is not recorded whose cells these are; they may come from a transplant donor.

Details on this clone: This is likely an artifact of a read error, given a far larger clone one base away. Other DNA sequences in this sample translate to the same CDR3. J is TRDJ1 and V is TRDV2; 9 nucleotides agree with TRDD3. Unmatched junction bases numbered 16, after V lost 0 bases and J lost 3 bases. Germline CDR1 is GEAIGNYY and CDR2 is EKD. The CDR3 covers 19 residues. The CDR3 nucleotides read TGTGCCTGTGACACCGTGGGCGTACTGGGGGACCGTCTGGCCGATAAACTCATCTTT. Encoded protein: CACDTVGVLGDRLADKLIF.

There are a few counts of this clone. This may stem from a read error, because a much larger clone lies one nucleotide away. Different DNA sequences within this sample yield the same CDR3. V is TRDV2 and J is TRDJ1; 9 nucleotides agree with TRDD3. The length of the CDR3 is 17 residues. Germline lookup yields CDR1 GEAIGNYY and CDR2 EKD. The CDR3 loop reads CACDTLVLGDHTDKLIF. CDR3 nucleotide sequence: TGTGCCTGTGACACGCTTGTACTGGGGGACCACACCGATAAGCTCATCTTT.

This clone has only a few counts. A far larger clone is a single base away, which makes a read error likely. This chain joins TRDV2 and TRDJ3; TRDD3 matches 13 bases. V lost 3 bases to trimming and J lost 0 bases; unmatched junction nucleotides: 4. The CDR3 consists of 19 residues. Looked up from germline, CDR1 is GEAIGNYY and CDR2 is EKD. CDR3 in amino acids: CACDLLGDTSSWDTRQMFF. DNA for the CDR3: TGTGCCTGTGACTTACTGGGGGATACGAGCTCCTGGGACACCCGACAGATGTTTTTC.

Concerning this clone: A much larger clone differs by one base, so this may be a read error. This chain joins TRDV2 and TRDJ1, with TRDD3 matching over 10 bases. With 5 bases clipped from V and 0 bases from J, the junction kept 11 bases outside the gene matches. There are 17 residues in the CDR3. Germline V gene sequence: CDR1 GEAIGNYY, CDR2 EKD. The chain's CDR3 is CACAHLMGDTYTDKLIF. Here the CDR3 DNA reads TGTGCCTGTGCCCATTTGATGGGGGATACATACACCGATAAACTCATCTTT.

This clone is large within its sample. Other nucleotide sequences from this sample produce the same CDR3. The chain is built from TRDV2 and TRDJ1, with 12 positions matching TRDD3. Germline V gene lookup returns CDR1 GEAIGNYY and CDR2 EKD. This CDR3 contains 18 residues. Trimming at V came to 4 bases and at J to 4 bases, leaving 15 bases not matched to a gene. Written as DNA, the CDR3 is TGTGCCTGTGATCCGGTCGCCGACTGGGGGATACAGTTCGATAAACTCATCTTT. Amino acids: CACDPVADWGIQFDKLIF.

This clone was seen a few times. TCRdb records a much larger clone's protein for this DNA, with a difference at residue 6 that likely arises from a read error; the protein given is the translation of the DNA. J is TRDJ1 and V is TRAV29/DV5; 9 bases map to TRDD3. V lost 0 bases, J lost 4 bases, and 19 bases stayed unmatched. Germline CDR1 reads NSMFDY; CDR2 reads ISSIKDK. The CDR3 sequence is 19 residues long. Here the CDR3 reads CAASVLQLLGDARGDKLIF. As DNA, the CDR3 is TGTGCAGCAAGCGTTCTTCAGTTGCTGGGGGATGCCCGTGGCGATAAACTCATCTTT.

This clone has more than one count but fewer than ten. This sequence joins TRDV2 and TRDJ1; 10 bases match TRDD3. Germline values: CDR1 GEAIGNYY, CDR2 EKD. This CDR3 comprises 18 residues. Unmatched junction bases numbered 10, after V lost 1 base and J lost 0 bases. CDR3 DNA sequence: TGTGCCTGTGACACTGTACTCGGGGGATACGAGTACACCGATAAACTCATCTTT. Its translation: CACDTVLGGYEYTDKLIF.